The 14 T cell receptor beta chains listed next were all sequenced from one sample in a study of blood T cell repertoires in COVID-19. The table came from immunoSEQ multiplex PCR; TCRdb's copy has only in-frame clones and leaves some out. The sample has hundreds of thousands of clones; approximately 89% are singletons. Specimen: peripheral blood. Receptor source: a woman aged 50 to 65 with COVID-19, enrolled during active disease.

The J gene is TRBJ1-2, the V gene TRBV30, with D possibly matching TRBD1 (5 bases). The CDR3 length is 12 residues. Germline lookup yields CDR1 GTSNPN and CDR2 SVGIG (reference sequence). V was shortened by 5 bases and J by 4 bases, with 11 bases between the two germline ends. The CDR3 reads CAWDSNSYGYTF. The CDR3 DNA sequence: TGTGCCTGGGACAGCAACTCCTATGGCTACACCTTC.

The chain employs TRBV18 and TRBJ1-1, with a weak D call TRBD1 (6 bases). Looked up from germline, CDR1 is KGHSH and CDR2 is LQKENI. This CDR3 has 16 residues. Between the trimmed V and J ends, which lost 3 bases and 4 bases, there was a span of 18 bases. Here the CDR3 reads CASSPVGGRWTTEAFF. For the CDR3, the DNA is TGTGCCAGCTCACCGGTAGGGGGTAGGTGGACCACTGAAGCTTTCTTT.

This sequence joins TRBV9 and TRBJ2-2; D is perhaps TRBD2 (5 bases). Trimming removed 4 bases at V and 5 bases at J, with 15 bases between. This CDR3 has 15 amino acids. Per the germline V gene, CDR1 is SGDLS and CDR2 is YYNGEE. CDR3 sequence: CASSLDAGGTGELFF. For the CDR3, the DNA is TGTGCCAGCAGCCTCGATGCGGGCGGGACCGGGGAGCTGTTTTTT.

This clone was picked up one time. CDR3 nucleotide sequence: TGTGCCGCCGACTCGTTCAAGGGGGGCTACACCTTC. It translates to CAADSFKGGYTF. J is TRBJ1-2 and V is TRBV19; D possibly corresponds to TRBD1 (5 bases). The germline gives CDR1 LNHDA, CDR2 SQIVND (reference sequence). V lost 11 bases, J lost 8 bases, and 18 bases lay in between. The CDR3 length is 12 residues.

The chain joins TRBV7-9 to TRBJ2-7; 7 positions agree with TRBD1. The CDR3 is made up of 16 amino acids. V shed 0 bases and J 2 bases; nucleotides not matched to a gene: 7. Germline-derived CDR1 and CDR2 are SEHNR and FQNEAQ (reference sequence). CDR3 in amino acids: CASSLAGTALTYEQYF. Written as DNA, the CDR3 is TGTGCCAGCAGCTTAGCCGGGACAGCATTGACCTACGAGCAGTACTTC. The full variable domain, completed using reference TRBV7-9 and TRBJ2-7, is DTGVSQNPRHKITKRGQNVTFRCDPISEHNRLYWYRQTLGQGPEFLTYFQNEAQLEKSRLLSDRFSAERPKGSFSTLEIQRTEQGDSAMYLCASSLAGTALTYEQYFGPGTRLTVT.

The rearrangement joins TRBV2 to TRBJ1-2; TRBD1 agrees at 9 bases. V lost 6 bases and J lost 6; bases outside the gene matches: 8. Per germline, CDR1 SNHLY and CDR2 FYNNEI. The CDR3 runs 14 residues. This CDR3 is CASRMTGGSDGYTF. The CDR3 region has the DNA TGTGCCAGCAGAATGACAGGGGGTTCGGATGGCTACACCTTC.

The chain couples TRBV3-1 (or the pseudogene TRBV3-2) to TRBJ2-4; the D gene is possibly TRBD2 (6 bases). CDR1 is LGHDT, CDR2 YNNKEL, per germline (reference sequence). CDR3 length equals 18 residues. Trimming took off 1 base at V and 7 bases at J, with 23 bases between the two ends. CDR3: CASSQGGPVGGGRNIQYF. DNA for the CDR3: TGTGCCAGCAGCCAAGGCGGGCCGGTCGGGGGAGGAAGGAACATTCAGTACTTC.

The table lists this clone with a count of one. The V and J genes are TRBV10-1 and TRBJ1-2, with D possibly TRBD1 on 5 matching bases. The germline V gene has CDR1 WNHNN and CDR2 SYGVQD (reference sequence). Trimming pared 4 bases from V and 4 bases from J, leaving 10 bases between. The CDR3 has 13 amino acids. The CDR3 region has the DNA TGCGCCAGCAGTGCCAGGGTGGGCTATGGCTACACCTTC. This translates into CASSARVGYGYTF.

This rearrangement joins TRBV5-4 to TRBJ2-1; D gene unclear. The CDR3 spans 12 residues. CDR1 and CDR2 from the germline V gene are SGHNT and YYREEE (reference sequence). V was cut by 3 bases and J by 9 bases, with 10 bases left in between. This CDR3 reads CASSSSVSEQFF. The CDR3, as DNA: TGTGCCAGCAGCTCCTCCGTCAGTGAGCAGTTCTTC.

This rearrangement joins TRBV3-1 (or the pseudogene TRBV3-2) to TRBJ1-6, with 7 bases aligning to TRBD1. The V and J ends lost 3 bases and 5 bases, in that order; junction bases with no gene match: 4. Germline CDR1 LGHDT, CDR2 YNNKEL (reference sequence). The CDR3 length is 15 residues. The CDR3 here is CASSQTGPNNSPLHF. The CDR3 DNA is TGTGCCAGCAGCCAGACAGGGCCAAATAATTCACCCCTCCACTTT.

The rearrangement uses TRBV6-4 and TRBJ1-1; no definite D call. Trimming cost V 5 bases and J 8 bases, with 9 bases left between them. The germline CDR1 and CDR2 sequences are MRHNA and SNTAGT. The CDR3 runs to 11 residues. The DNA for the CDR3 is TGTGCCAGCAGTCAAGGCAGGGAAGCTTTCTTT. It specifies CASSQGREAFF.

The CDR3: CAWRRGTVSGNTIYF. The CDR3 DNA is TGTGCCTGGAGGCGCGGGACAGTCTCTGGAAACACCATATATTTT. The chain links TRBV30 to TRBJ1-3; 7 nucleotides align to TRBD1. This CDR3 is built from 15 residues. V shed 3 bases and J 0 bases; nucleotides not matched to a gene: 5. Germline CDR1 is GTSNPN and CDR2 is SVGIG (reference sequence).

This sequence joins TRBV7-9 and TRBJ1-2, with TRBD1 identical over 10 bases. V trimming: 0 bases; J trimming: 6 bases; junction bases outside the gene matches: 4. Germline V CDR1 and CDR2: SEHNR, FQNEAQ (reference sequence). This CDR3 is 15 amino acids long. CDR3 loop: CASSLASGTGDGYTF. In nucleotides, the CDR3 is TGTGCCAGCAGCTTAGCTTCCGGGACAGGGGATGGCTACACCTTC.

The rearrangement joins TRBV28 to TRBJ1-2; no reliable D call. V lost 6 bases to trimming and J lost 7 bases, with 9 bases between them. This CDR3 has 11 amino acids. The germline V gene has CDR1 MDHEN and CDR2 SYDVKM. This CDR3 is CASSPLSGYTF. The CDR3 DNA sequence: TGTGCCAGCAGCCCCTTGAGTGGCTACACCTTC.